These 30 T cell receptor beta chains originate from one sample sequenced in a study of T-cell reconstitution after alpha-beta-depleted transplantation in children. Unique molecular identifiers were incorporated during preparation of the TCRbeta library. TCRdb called the PCR reads again in MiXCR, with one record for every CDR3 protein. The sample consists of approximately 350,000 distinct CDR3 sequences, about an eighth of them appearing once. The sample consisted of PBMCs, taken from the stem cell graft. These receptors all stem from a human donor who donated a stem cell graft to a child with Fanconi anemia.

The chain employs TRBV5-1 and TRBJ2-3, with D maybe TRBD2 (6 bases). The germline gives CDR1 SGHRS, CDR2 YFSETQ. The ends were cut back, 3 bases at V and 4 bases at J, with 9 bases in the middle. This CDR3 comprises 13 residues. CDR3: CASSSPGADTQYF. CDR3 DNA: TGCGCCAGCAGCTCCCCGGGGGCAGATACGCAGTATTTT.

This clonotype was observed many times. The rearrangement links TRBV5-1 to TRBJ2-6, with a tentative D call TRBD2 (5 bases). The CDR3 spans 15 residues. Trimming pared 4 bases from V and 2 bases from J, leaving 10 bases between. The V gene's germline CDR1 is SGHRS and CDR2 YFSETQ. The CDR3 reads CASSPPAAGANVLTF. CDR3 sequence (DNA): TGCGCCAGCAGCCCCCCAGCGGCTGGGGCCAACGTCCTGACTTTC.

This clonotype has only a few counts. As DNA, the CDR3 is TGTGCCAGTAGTTCGGGACAGGGTATCGACGAGCAGTACTTC. It yields the protein CASSSGQGIDEQYF. This chain joins TRBV19 and TRBJ2-7, with 9 bases aligning to TRBD1. Germline loops: CDR1 LNHDA, CDR2 SQIVND (reference sequence). The V segment lost 5 bases and the J segment 5 bases; nucleotides outside the gene matches: 7. This CDR3 has 14 amino acids.

This CDR3 reads CASSKGQGLNTEAFF. The CDR3 bases are TGCGCCAGCAGCAAAGGACAGGGTTTGAACACTGAAGCTTTCTTT. The chain has TRBV5-1 and TRBJ1-1; 8 bases agree with TRBD1. The germline CDR1 and CDR2 sequences are SGHRS and YFSETQ. The ends lost 4 bases at V and 0 bases at J; junction bases unmatched: 5. The CDR3 loop spans 15 amino acids.

The chain has TRBV14 and TRBJ2-2; possibly TRBD1 for D (5 bases). Deletions cut 1 base from V and 4 bases from J, with 7 bases between. The germline CDR1 and CDR2 sequences are SGHDN and FVKESK. The CDR3 has 14 residues. The CDR3 spells CASSQVRGTGELFF. CDR3 nucleotide sequence: TGTGCCAGCAGCCAAGTTAGGGGCACCGGGGAGCTGTTTTTT.

The rearrangement joins TRBV5-1 to TRBJ1-3; D perhaps matches TRBD1 (5 bases). The germline V gene encodes CDR1 SGHRS and CDR2 YFSETQ. Trimming removed 4 bases from V and 3 bases from J, with 11 bases in between. CDR3 length: 14 amino acids. The CDR3, as DNA: TGCGCCAGCAGCCCCGGACAACTTGGAAACACCATATATTTT. Translating it yields CASSPGQLGNTIYF.

This clonotype was recorded a few times. CDR3 nucleotide sequence: TGTGCCAGCAGCTTAAATTTCCGAGGAGAGCAGTACGTC. Its protein is CASSLNFRGEQYV. The rearrangement uses TRBV7-2 and TRBJ2-7; D is unresolved. From germline, CDR1 is SGHTA and CDR2 FQGNSA. Trimming removed 2 bases from V and 7 bases from J, with 12 bases in between. The CDR3 is 13 amino acids.

The J gene is TRBJ2-1, the V gene TRBV11-2; possibly TRBD2 for D (6 bases). Trimming removed 5 bases from V and 8 bases from J, with 19 bases in between. The CDR3 extends over 15 amino acids. The germline V gene has CDR1 SGHAT and CDR2 FQNNGV. For the CDR3, the DNA is TGTGCCAGCAGCCTATACACCCAACTAGCCGATGAGCAGTTCTTC. This translates into CASSLYTQLADEQFF.

This clonotype occurred a few times. The chain uses TRBV3-1 and TRBJ1-6, with D unclear. V was cut by 0 bases and J by 9 bases, with 9 bases left in between. The CDR3 runs to 14 residues. Germline V gene data show CDR1 as LGHDT and CDR2 as YNNKEL (reference sequence). The CDR3 DNA reads TGTGCCAGCAGCCAAGACGGAGGGCCTTCACCCCTCCACTTT. Amino acid sequence: CASSQDGGPSPLHF.

The sample holds many counts of this clonotype. The DNA for the CDR3 is TGTGCCAGCAGTTTTCAGGGTTTGACAGATACGCAGTATTTT. Encoded protein: CASSFQGLTDTQYF. This chain connects TRBV12-3 or TRBV12-4 to TRBJ2-3, with D possibly being TRBD1 (5 bases). CDR3 size: 14 residues. V dropped 3 bases and J dropped 3 bases, with 10 bases sitting between them.

This chain connects TRBV5-1 to TRBJ1-1; 11 nucleotides line up with TRBD1. This CDR3 contains 17 residues. Germline V gene data show CDR1 as SGHRS and CDR2 as YFSETQ. J was trimmed by 5 bases and V by 1 base; bases with no gene match: 10. Here the CDR3 DNA reads TGCGCCAGCAGCTTGTTCACCGGACAGGGGGCGCGAACTGAAGCTTTCTTT. This codes for CASSLFTGQGARTEAFF.

This clonotype was counted at least ten times. The rearrangement uses TRBV7-9 and TRBJ1-1, with D tentatively TRBD1 (5 bases). V was clipped by 5 bases and J by 3 bases, with 7 bases between them. In germline, CDR1 is SEHNR, CDR2 FQNEAQ (reference sequence). The CDR3 length is 12 residues. The CDR3 loop reads CASSTGYTEAFF. DNA for the CDR3: TGTGCCAGCAGCACAGGTTACACTGAAGCTTTCTTT.

The chain is built from TRBV7-9 and TRBJ2-7, with D tentatively TRBD1 (6 bases). Trimming took off 0 bases at V and 4 bases at J, with 19 bases between the two ends. Germline CDR1 SEHNR, CDR2 FQNEAQ (reference sequence). The CDR3 is made up of 17 amino acids. DNA for the CDR3: TGTGCCAGCAGCTTAGCGGGACAAGGTGAGAAGGAGTACGAGCAGTACTTC. It translates to CASSLAGQGEKEYEQYF. Based on the CDR3 plus reference TRBV7-9 and TRBJ2-7, the full variable domain is DTGVSQNPRHKITKRGQNVTFRCDPISEHNRLYWYRQTLGQGPEFLTYFQNEAQLEKSRLLSDRFSAERPKGSFSTLEIQRTEQGDSAMYLCASSLAGQGEKEYEQYFGPGTRLTVT.

V and J are TRBV6-1 and TRBJ1-1; possible D gene TRBD1, 6 bases. Germline values: CDR1 MNHNS, CDR2 SASEGT. The V and J ends lost 10 bases and 11 bases respectively, with 17 bases between them. There are 11 residues in the CDR3. The CDR3 bases are TGTGCCATCTCCGAGTGGGACACGGCTTTCTTT. Encoded protein: CAISEWDTAFF.

This chain uses TRBV20-1 with TRBJ2-7, with 8 bases matching TRBD2. The CDR3 has 16 residues. The trim removed 4 bases at V and 4 bases at J, leaving 15 bases unmatched. The germline CDR1 and CDR2 sequences are DFQATT and SNEGSKA (reference sequence). CDR3 bases: TGCAGTGCTACTTGGGGCGGGACTAGTGACAGATACGAGCAGTACTTC. This sequence encodes CSATWGGTSDRYEQYF.

The V and J genes are TRBV28 and TRBJ2-4; 7 nucleotides agree with TRBD2. V trimming: 6 bases; J trimming: 9 bases; junction bases outside the gene matches: 11. The CDR3 has 14 amino acids. CDR1 MDHEN and CDR2 SYDVKM come from the germline V gene. The CDR3 here is CASRASGEGGIQYF. Written as DNA, the CDR3 is TGTGCCAGCAGAGCCTCTGGGGAGGGTGGCATTCAGTACTTC.

This clonotype has a handful of counts. This rearrangement joins TRBV20-1 to TRBJ1-2; 12 nucleotides line up with TRBD1. The germline gives CDR1 DFQATT, CDR2 SNEGSKA (reference sequence). The CDR3 covers 15 residues. After removal of 6 bases from V and 4 bases from J, the junction contained 9 bases not matched to a gene. The CDR3 DNA is TGCAGTGCACTTGGGACAGGGGGCTCCAGCTATGGCTACACCTTC. Its translation is CSALGTGGSSYGYTF.

This clonotype occurred many times. Germline is not matched at one junction end, which may reflect a read error. The V gene is TRBV12-3 or TRBV12-4, the J gene TRBJ1-2; D may be TRBD1 (5 bases). The CDR3 loop spans 15 amino acids. The CDR3 DNA reads TGTGCCAGCAGCTTAGCCGAGGGGCTATGGAGAGGCTACACCTTC. Translating it yields CASSLAEGLWRGYTF.

Only a few counts were recorded for this clonotype. V gene TRBV7-9 combines with J gene TRBJ1-2, with unresolved D. Deletions cut 2 bases from V and 4 bases from J, with 8 bases between. The CDR3 is 13 amino acids. Germline CDR1 SEHNR, CDR2 FQNEAQ (reference sequence). CDR3 sequence (DNA): TGTGCCAGCAGCTTAAATGGATTCTATGGCTACACCTTC. It codes for CASSLNGFYGYTF.

This clonotype was picked up many times. The V and J genes are TRBV3-1 and TRBJ2-7; TRBD2 might be the D (5 bases). The CDR3 covers 15 residues. V was shortened by 1 base and J by 5 bases, with 15 bases between the two germline ends. CDR1 is LGHDT, CDR2 YNNKEL, per germline (reference sequence). CDR3 DNA: TGTGCCAGCAGCCAAGGAGGGAGCCGCAGGAACGAGCAGTACTTC. Translation gives CASSQGGSRRNEQYF.

V is TRBV29-1 and J is TRBJ2-1, with 10 bases matching TRBD1. The CDR3 consists of 14 residues. Germline CDR1 is SQVTM and CDR2 is ANQGSEA. The junction had 9 bases not matched to a gene; V was cut back by 7 bases and J by 6 bases. The CDR3 loop reads CSATGTGVSNEQFF. In DNA form, the CDR3 reads TGCAGCGCCACCGGGACAGGGGTGTCCAATGAGCAGTTCTTC.

The rearrangement links TRBV7-2 to TRBJ2-2, with 8 bases matching TRBD1. This CDR3 is built from 15 residues. Trimming at V came to 1 base and at J to 7 bases, leaving 5 bases not matched to a gene. CDR1 is SGHTA and CDR2 is FQGNSA in the germline V gene. The CDR3 region has the DNA TGTGCCAGCAGCTTAGAAGGACAGGGCGGCGGGGAGCTGTTTTTT. Translation gives CASSLEGQGGGELFF.

The chain uses TRBV4-2 and TRBJ1-4, with TRBD1 matching over 7 bases. Germline V gives CDR1 LGHNA, CDR2 YNFKEQ. V dropped 3 bases and J dropped 8; count of bases not matched to a gene: 6. The CDR3 is 14 amino acids. The CDR3 reads CASSQDRGREKLFF. CDR3 DNA sequence: TGTGCCAGCAGCCAGGATAGGGGGCGAGAAAAACTGTTTTTT.

This clonotype was recorded a few times. V usage is TRBV12-3 or TRBV12-4 and J usage is TRBJ1-1; tentatively, D is TRBD1 (5 bases). Between the trimmed V and J ends, which lost 5 bases and 7 bases, there was a span of 8 bases. CDR3 length equals 11 residues. Here the CDR3 DNA reads TGTGCCAGCAGTCCGGGACTTGAAGCTTTCTTT. It specifies CASSPGLEAFF.

The V call is TRBV14, the J call TRBJ2-1; TRBD2 agrees at 10 bases. The length of the CDR3 is 16 residues. The trim removed 4 bases at V and 3 bases at J, leaving 6 bases unmatched. The germline V gene encodes CDR1 SGHDN and CDR2 FVKESK. The CDR3 coding sequence is TGTGCCAGCAGCCTTAGCGGGGGGCCTCTCTACAATGAGCAGTTCTTC. Its protein is CASSLSGGPLYNEQFF. Together with reference TRBV14 and TRBJ2-1, the CDR3 gives the full variable domain: EAGVTQFPSHSVIEKGQTVTLRCDPISGHDNLYWYRRVMGKEIKFLLHFVKESKQDESGMPNNRFLAERTGGTYSTLKVQPAELEDSGVYFCASSLSGGPLYNEQFFGPGTRLTVL.

This clonotype appeared a few times. The chain employs TRBV2 and TRBJ1-6; TRBD1 matches 7 bases. There are 16 residues in the CDR3. V shed 8 bases, J shed 10 bases, and the junction held 17 bases outside the gene matches. Germline loops: CDR1 SNHLY, CDR2 FYNNEI. The DNA of the CDR3 is TGTGCCAGCGGGAAAACTAGAGGGACAGTTGGATCACCCCTCCACTTT. Translated: CASGKTRGTVGSPLHF.

The chain uses TRBV6-1 and TRBJ1-5; D not certain. Germline V CDR1 and CDR2: MNHNS, SASEGT. V dropped 7 bases and J dropped 5 bases, with 15 bases sitting between them. The CDR3 length is 14 residues. CDR3 residues: CASTPSGRDQPQHF. The DNA for the CDR3 is TGTGCCAGCACCCCTTCGGGAAGGGATCAGCCCCAGCATTTT.

This clonotype occurred once. This CDR3 is CASSPSGGMGTEQFF. CDR3 sequence (DNA): TGTGCCAGCTCACCGTCCGGGGGGATGGGCACTGAGCAGTTCTTC. This chain connects TRBV18 to TRBJ2-1; 7 positions agree with TRBD2. The junction had 11 bases not matched to a gene; V was cut back by 3 bases and J by 9 bases. Germline V gives CDR1 KGHSH, CDR2 LQKENI. The CDR3 runs 15 residues.

There are a few counts of this clonotype. The chain uses TRBV5-1 and TRBJ1-4; 7 bases map to TRBD1. The CDR3 loop spans 15 amino acids. Germline V lookup: CDR1 SGHRS, CDR2 YFSETQ. V lost 4 bases and J lost 7; bases outside the gene matches: 10. The CDR3 region is CASSHRSGTVEKLFF. CDR3 in DNA: TGCGCCAGCAGCCATCGCTCCGGGACAGTTGAAAAACTGTTTTTT.

The rearrangement joins TRBV29-1 to TRBJ1-1; tentative D call: TRBD1 (6 bases). Trimming cost V 7 bases and J 9 bases, with 18 bases left between them. CDR1 is SQVTM and CDR2 is ANQGSEA in the germline V gene. CDR3 length: 12 amino acids. The CDR3 bases are TGCAGCGCCAGAAGGGGGGGGGATAAAGCTTTCTTT. Protein product: CSARRGGDKAFF.